This TCR beta chain stems from a study of T cells after yellow fever vaccination. Study-level results: Booster sampling recovered most clones from primary vaccination (about 97% CD4, approximately 88% CD8). Researchers noted that a small share of clonotypes showed up in both CD4 and CD8 compartments.

Each CDR3 protein gets one entry after TCRdb re-called the 5' RACE reads with MiXCR. The sample shows hundreds of thousands of distinct CDR3 sequences, 10% to 15% of them seen only once. Note on this clonotype: Its antigen is unidentified.

The TCR sequence derives from a man aged 25-40 years who received the YFV17D yellow fever vaccine. This specimen consisted of PBMCs, obtained on the day of the yellow fever booster vaccination.

In DNA form, the CDR3 reads TGCAGTGCCGCCTCGGGACAGGGATCCGTCAATGAGCAGTTCTTC. This encodes CSAASGQGSVNEQFF. V usage is TRBV20-1 and J usage is TRBJ2-1, with 9 bases that match TRBD1. Germline V gene lookup returns CDR1 DFQATT and CDR2 SNEGSKA (reference sequence). The CDR3 consists of 15 residues. V shed 6 bases and J 6 bases; nucleotides not matched to a gene: 12.